This TCR beta chain came from a study of shared clonotypes between healthy human individuals. Study information: Used for every donor were three CD4 naive, three CD4 memory, two CD8 naive and one CD8 memory plate.

Some clones are missing from TCRdb's copy, which holds only in-frame ones; the method was immunoSEQ multiplex PCR. The profile covers roughly 2.5 million clones, with roughly nine tenths appearing a single time and roughly 0.14% taken by the ten largest. From germline, CDR1 is SGHDT and CDR2 YYEEEE. The V gene end was trimmed by 5 bases and the J gene end by 5 bases; junction bases not matched to a gene: 7. This CDR3 has 14 amino acids. Participating donors were healthy, HIV-negative adults free of recent acute infections or vaccinations. The chain has TRBV5-6 and TRBJ1-2, with 9 positions matching TRBD1. The sequence derives from a man between 18 and 29 years old in good health. Specimen: naive CD4+ T cells sorted from blood. Stated subset: CD45RA+ positively selected. The CDR3 spells CASSYRGQGYGYTF. The CDR3 DNA sequence: TGTGCCAGCAGTTACAGGGGGCAGGGGTATGGCTACACCTTC.